The rows below give T cell receptor beta chains drawn from one sample of a study of PD-1 blockade in classical Hodgkin lymphoma. Some clones are missing from TCRdb's copy, which holds only in-frame ones; the method was immunoSEQ multiplex PCR. The table shows approximately 20,000 clones, with around 80% occurring only once. The sequenced sample was peripheral blood mononuclear cells (PBMCs), obtained before the fourth cycle of nivolumab. These TCRs come from a human donor with classical Hodgkin lymphoma. CDR3s include the opening cysteine and the closing phenylalanine or tryptophan. Each record gives: V gene, CDR3 length, D gene, clone size, J gene, CDR3 protein, CDR3 DNA. The D gene is left open where the match is weak. Where a row states a size, it is once, few, many or the class of an expanded clone; other rows omit it.

TRBV7-8	16	-	-	TRBJ1-5	CASSHIQGFENQPQHF	TGTGCCAGCAGCCACATTCAGGGGTTCGAGAATCAGCCCCAGCATTTT
TRBV4-3	13	-	-	TRBJ2-5	CASSPYYQETQYF	TGCGCCAGCAGCCCCTACTACCAAGAGACCCAGTACTTC
TRBV4-2	16	-	-	TRBJ2-3	CASSLEAGQGGDTQYF	TGTGCCAGCAGCCTTGAGGCGGGGCAGGGGGGAGATACGCAGTATTTT
TRBV7-9	19	TRBD2	-	TRBJ2-1	CASSLALPTGTRLINEQFF	TGTGCCAGCAGCTTAGCCCTCCCCACCGGGACTAGACTCATCAATGAGCAGTTCTTC
TRBV10-2	15	-	once	TRBJ2-1	CASGSTGSSYNEQFF	TGCGCCAGCGGAAGCACAGGGAGCTCCTACAATGAGCAGTTCTTC
TRBV6-5	14	-	-	TRBJ1-2	CASRRATGSYGYTF	TGTGCCAGCAGGCGCGCAACAGGAAGCTATGGCTACACCTTC
TRBV5-1	15	TRBD1	-	TRBJ1-5	CASSLGTGLGQPQHF	TGCGCCAGCAGCTTGGGGACAGGGTTGGGACAGCCCCAGCATTTT
TRBV4-1	15	-	-	TRBJ1-2	CASSQETGANYGYTF	TGCGCCAGCAGCCAAGAGACAGGAGCTAACTATGGCTACACCTTC
TRBV5-1	16	TRBD1	-	TRBJ2-5	CASSFRGQGLRETQYF	TGCGCCAGCAGCTTTAGGGGACAGGGCTTAAGAGAGACCCAGTACTTC
TRBV29-1	14	TRBD2	-	TRBJ2-3	CSAPTSGSTSTQYF	TGCAGCGCCCCGACTAGCGGGAGCACCTCTACGCAGTATTTT
TRBV7-2	16	-	-	TRBJ2-3	CASSPAGGPKGDTQYF	TGTGCCAGCAGCCCCGCCGGGGGCCCTAAGGGGGATACGCAGTATTTT
TRBV5-5	14	TRBD1	-	TRBJ1-2	CASSLDTGAGGYTF	TGTGCCAGCAGCTTGGACACAGGGGCGGGGGGCTACACCTTC
TRBV12-5	16	-	-	TRBJ1-3	CASGLVVPGSGNTIYF	TGTGCTAGTGGTTTAGTGGTCCCAGGTTCTGGAAACACCATATATTTT
TRBV25-1	15	TRBD1	-	TRBJ1-4	CASSERDRGNEKLFF	TGTGCCAGCAGTGAAAGGGACAGGGGTAATGAAAAACTGTTTTTT
TRBV15	15	-	-	TRBJ2-5	CATSRGGGGQETQYF	TGTGCCACCAGCAGAGGAGGGGGGGGGCAAGAGACCCAGTACTTC
TRBV7-9	15	TRBD1	-	TRBJ2-5	CASSHSTGAGETQYF	TGTGCCAGCAGCCACTCAACAGGGGCCGGAGAGACCCAGTACTTC
TRBV28	15	-	once	TRBJ2-5	CASSSPGHLKETQYF	TGTGCCAGCAGCTCTCCGGGACACCTTAAAGAGACCCAGTACTTC
TRBV19	14	TRBD1	-	TRBJ1-1	CASSITGGWTEAFF	TGTGCCAGTAGTATCACAGGGGGCTGGACTGAAGCTTTCTTT
TRBV7-7	18	TRBD2	-	TRBJ2-5	CASSLAPSGTSGRETQYF	TGTGCTAGCAGCTTAGCCCCCTCGGGGACTAGCGGACGAGAGACCCAGTACTTC
TRBV7-9	14	-	few	TRBJ2-5	CASSLKVHEETQYF	TGTGCCAGCAGCTTAAAAGTCCATGAGGAGACCCAGTACTTC
TRBV28	13	-	-	TRBJ2-5	CASSPGDQETQYF	TGTGCCAGCAGCCCAGGGGACCAAGAGACCCAGTACTTC
TRBV19	13	-	-	TRBJ1-1	CASSSSRGTEAFF	TGTGCCAGTAGTAGCAGCAGGGGCACTGAAGCTTTCTTT
TRBV28	16	TRBD1	-	TRBJ1-2	CASSFGDRGRVYGYTF	TGTGCCAGCAGTTTTGGCGACAGGGGTAGAGTCTATGGCTACACCTTC
TRBV19	14	-	-	TRBJ2-7	CASSIDRVKYEQYF	TGTGCCAGTAGTATAGATCGGGTGAAATACGAGCAGTACTTC
TRBV6-5	12	-	-	TRBJ2-2	CASSFLPGELFF	TGTGCCAGCAGTTTCCTTCCCGGGGAGCTGTTTTTT
TRBV5-4	14	TRBD1	-	TRBJ1-2	CASTTGGWDYGYTF	TGTGCCAGCACTACAGGGGGCTGGGACTATGGCTACACCTTC
TRBV2	14	-	-	TRBJ2-2	CASIRTGNTGELFF	TGTGCCAGCATACGTACGGGGAACACCGGGGAGCTGTTTTTT
TRBV12-5	15	-	-	TRBJ1-1	CASGLLGGRGTEAFF	TGTGCTAGTGGGCTCCTCGGTGGTAGGGGAACTGAAGCTTTCTTT
TRBV7-6	16	TRBD1	-	TRBJ1-1	CASSLGDRGKGTEAFF	TGTGCCAGCAGCTTAGGGGACAGGGGGAAAGGCACTGAAGCTTTCTTT
TRBV30	13	TRBD1	once	TRBJ2-4	CALHPGTGNIQYF	TGTGCCCTCCACCCCGGGACAGGGAACATTCAGTACTTC
TRBV12-5	18	-	-	TRBJ2-1	CASGWSYGWSPSYNEQFF	TGTGCTAGTGGTTGGTCCTATGGGTGGAGTCCGTCCTACAATGAGCAGTTCTTC
TRBV5-6	17	TRBD2	-	TRBJ2-2	CASSLVRTSGKAGELFF	TGTGCCAGCAGCTTGGTTAGGACTAGCGGGAAGGCCGGGGAGCTGTTTTTT